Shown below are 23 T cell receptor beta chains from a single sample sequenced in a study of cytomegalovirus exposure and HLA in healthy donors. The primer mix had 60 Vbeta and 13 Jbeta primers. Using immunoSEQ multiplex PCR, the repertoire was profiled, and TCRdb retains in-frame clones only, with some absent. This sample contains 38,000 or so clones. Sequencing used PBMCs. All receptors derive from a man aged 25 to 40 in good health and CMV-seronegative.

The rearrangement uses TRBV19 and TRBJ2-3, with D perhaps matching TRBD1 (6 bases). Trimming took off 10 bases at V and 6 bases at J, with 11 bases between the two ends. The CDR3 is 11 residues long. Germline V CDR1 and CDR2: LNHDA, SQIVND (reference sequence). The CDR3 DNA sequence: TGTGCCACCACAGGGTCTGATACGCAGTATTTT. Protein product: CATTGSDTQYF.

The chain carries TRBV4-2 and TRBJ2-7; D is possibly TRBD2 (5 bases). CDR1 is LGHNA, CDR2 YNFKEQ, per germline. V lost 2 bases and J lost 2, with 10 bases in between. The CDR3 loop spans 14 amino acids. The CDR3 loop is CASSQKGLAYEQYF. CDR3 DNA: TGTGCCAGCAGCCAAAAAGGACTCGCCTACGAGCAGTACTTC.

This CDR3 reads CASSYSSGSGNTIYF. CDR3 nucleotide sequence: TGTGCCAGCAGTTACTCATCAGGGTCTGGAAACACCATATATTTT. This chain connects TRBV6-5 to TRBJ1-3, with D perhaps matching TRBD1 (5 bases). Germline V CDR1 and CDR2: MNHEY, SVGAGI. There are 15 residues in the CDR3. The V end was cut by 0 bases, the J end by 1 base, with 7 bases between.

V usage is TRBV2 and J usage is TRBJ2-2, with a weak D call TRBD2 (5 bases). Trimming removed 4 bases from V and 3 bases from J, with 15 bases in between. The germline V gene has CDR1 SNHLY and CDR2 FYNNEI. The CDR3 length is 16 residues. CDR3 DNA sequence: TGTGCCAGCAGTGGCGCGAGGGTTCGGGACACCGGGGAGCTGTTTTTT. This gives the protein CASSGARVRDTGELFF.

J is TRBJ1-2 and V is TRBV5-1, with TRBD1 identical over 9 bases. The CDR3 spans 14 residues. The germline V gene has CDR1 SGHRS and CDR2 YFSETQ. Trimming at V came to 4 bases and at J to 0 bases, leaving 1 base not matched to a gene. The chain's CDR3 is CASSRDRANYGYTF. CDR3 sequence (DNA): TGCGCCAGCAGCAGGGACAGGGCTAACTATGGCTACACCTTC. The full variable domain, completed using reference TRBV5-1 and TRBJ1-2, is KAGVTQTPRYLIKTRGQQVTLSCSPISGHRSVSWYQQTPGQGLQFLFEYFSETQRNKGNFPGRFSGRQFSNSRSEMNVSTLELGDSALYLCASSRDRANYGYTFGSGTRLTVV.

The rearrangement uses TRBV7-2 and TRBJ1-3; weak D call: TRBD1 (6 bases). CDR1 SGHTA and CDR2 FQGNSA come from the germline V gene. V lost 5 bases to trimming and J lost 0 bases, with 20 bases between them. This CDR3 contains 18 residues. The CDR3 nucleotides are TGTGCCAGCAGCCATCTATCCTGGACAGAGAGCTCTGGAAACACCATATATTTT. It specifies CASSHLSWTESSGNTIYF.

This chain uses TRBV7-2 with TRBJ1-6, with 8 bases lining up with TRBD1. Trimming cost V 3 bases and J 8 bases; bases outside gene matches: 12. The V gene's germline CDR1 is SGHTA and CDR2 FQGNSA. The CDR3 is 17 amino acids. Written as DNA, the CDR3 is TGTGCCAGCAGCTTCACCTGGGCAGGGGGCAGGGATTCACCCCTCCACTTT. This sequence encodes CASSFTWAGGRDSPLHF.

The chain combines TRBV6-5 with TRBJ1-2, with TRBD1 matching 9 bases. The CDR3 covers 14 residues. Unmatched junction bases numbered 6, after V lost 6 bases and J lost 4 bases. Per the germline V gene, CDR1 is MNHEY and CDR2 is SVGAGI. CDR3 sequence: CASSRDRAPYGYTF. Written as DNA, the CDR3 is TGTGCCAGCAGCCGGGACAGGGCCCCCTATGGCTACACCTTC.

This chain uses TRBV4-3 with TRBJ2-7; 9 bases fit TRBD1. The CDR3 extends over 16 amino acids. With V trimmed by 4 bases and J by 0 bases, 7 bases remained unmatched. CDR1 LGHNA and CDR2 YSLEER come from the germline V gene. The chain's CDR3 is CASSPGGTGSSYEQYF. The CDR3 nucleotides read TGCGCCAGCAGCCCAGGTGGGACAGGGAGCTCCTACGAGCAGTACTTC.

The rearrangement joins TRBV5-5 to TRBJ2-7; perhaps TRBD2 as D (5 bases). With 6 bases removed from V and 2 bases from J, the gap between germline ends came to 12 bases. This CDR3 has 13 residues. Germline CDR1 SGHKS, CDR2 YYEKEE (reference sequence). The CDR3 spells CASTFGVAYEQYF. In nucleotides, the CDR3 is TGTGCCAGCACCTTCGGGGTTGCCTACGAGCAGTACTTC.

CDR3 region: CASSLPGRGNEKLFF. The CDR3 DNA reads TGCGCCAGCAGCTTGCCCGGCCGCGGGAATGAAAAACTGTTTTTT. V usage is TRBV4-1 and J usage is TRBJ1-4, with unresolved D. Trimming took off 5 bases at V and 5 bases at J, with 15 bases between the two ends. Germline values: CDR1 MGHRA, CDR2 YSYEKL. This CDR3 spans 15 amino acids.

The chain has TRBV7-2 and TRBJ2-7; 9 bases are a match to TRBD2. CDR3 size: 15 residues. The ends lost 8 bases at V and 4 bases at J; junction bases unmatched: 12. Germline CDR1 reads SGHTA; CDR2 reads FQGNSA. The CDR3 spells CASGLAGGEAYEQYF. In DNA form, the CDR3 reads TGTGCCAGCGGCCTGGCGGGAGGGGAAGCATACGAGCAGTACTTC.

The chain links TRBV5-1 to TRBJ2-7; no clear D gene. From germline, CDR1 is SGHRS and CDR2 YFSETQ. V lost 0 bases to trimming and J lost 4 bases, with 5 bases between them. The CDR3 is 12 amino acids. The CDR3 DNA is TGCGCCAGCAGCTTGGTCGGTTACGAGCAGTACTTC. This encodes CASSLVGYEQYF.

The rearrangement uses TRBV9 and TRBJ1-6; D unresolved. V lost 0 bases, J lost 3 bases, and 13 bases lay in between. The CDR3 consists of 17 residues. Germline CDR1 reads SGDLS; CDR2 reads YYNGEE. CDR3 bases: TGTGCCAGCAGCGTAGGGTCGAGGGTAAACTATAATTCACCCCTCCACTTT. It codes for CASSVGSRVNYNSPLHF.

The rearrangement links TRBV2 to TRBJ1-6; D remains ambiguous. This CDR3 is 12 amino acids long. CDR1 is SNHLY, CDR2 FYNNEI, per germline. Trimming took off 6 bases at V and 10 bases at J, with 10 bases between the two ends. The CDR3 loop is CASSLDLSPLHF. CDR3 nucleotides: TGTGCCAGCAGCTTGGACTTGTCACCCCTCCACTTT.

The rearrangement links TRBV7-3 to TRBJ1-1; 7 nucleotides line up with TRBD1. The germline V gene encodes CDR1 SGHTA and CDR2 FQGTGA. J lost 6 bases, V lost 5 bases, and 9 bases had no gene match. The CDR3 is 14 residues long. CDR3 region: CASSGPGGLAEAFF. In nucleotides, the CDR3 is TGTGCCAGCAGCGGACCAGGGGGACTGGCTGAAGCTTTCTTT.

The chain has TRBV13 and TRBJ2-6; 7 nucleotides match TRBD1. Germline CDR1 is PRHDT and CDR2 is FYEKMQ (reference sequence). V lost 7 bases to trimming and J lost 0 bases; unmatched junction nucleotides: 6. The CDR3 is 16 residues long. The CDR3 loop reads CASTQTGSSGANVLTF. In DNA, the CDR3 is TGTGCCAGCACCCAGACAGGGAGCTCTGGGGCCAACGTCCTGACTTTC.

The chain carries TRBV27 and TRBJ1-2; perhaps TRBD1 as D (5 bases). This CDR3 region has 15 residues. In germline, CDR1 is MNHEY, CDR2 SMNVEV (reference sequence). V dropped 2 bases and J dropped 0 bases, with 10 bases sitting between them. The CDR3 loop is CASSLRGGANYGYTF. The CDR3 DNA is TGTGCCAGCAGTTTAAGGGGCGGAGCTAACTATGGCTACACCTTC.

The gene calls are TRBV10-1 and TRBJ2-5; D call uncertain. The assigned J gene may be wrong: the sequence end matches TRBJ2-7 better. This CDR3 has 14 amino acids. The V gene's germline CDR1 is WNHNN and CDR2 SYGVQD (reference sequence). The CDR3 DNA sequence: TGCGCCAGCAGTCCCTCTGGGCTATCCTACGAGCAGTACTTC. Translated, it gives CASSPSGLSYEQYF.

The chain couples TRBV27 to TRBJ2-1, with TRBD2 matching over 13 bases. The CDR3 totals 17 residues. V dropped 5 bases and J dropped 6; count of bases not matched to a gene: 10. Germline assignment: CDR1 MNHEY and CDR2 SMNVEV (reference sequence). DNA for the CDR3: TGTGCCAGCAGTGTACTAGCGGGAGGGCCACGTGCCAATGAGCAGTTCTTC. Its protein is CASSVLAGGPRANEQFF.

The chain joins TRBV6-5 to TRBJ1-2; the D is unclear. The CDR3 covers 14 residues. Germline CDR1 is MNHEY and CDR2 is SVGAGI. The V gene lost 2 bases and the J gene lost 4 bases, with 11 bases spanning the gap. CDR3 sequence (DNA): TGTGCCAGCAGTTACGACGCGGTTATCTATGGCTACACCTTC. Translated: CASSYDAVIYGYTF.

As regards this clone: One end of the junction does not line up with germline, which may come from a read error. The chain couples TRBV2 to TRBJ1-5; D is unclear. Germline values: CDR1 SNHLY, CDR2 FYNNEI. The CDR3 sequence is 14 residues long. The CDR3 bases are TGTGCCAGCTGTGATCGAAGCGGACCTCAGCCCCAGCATTTT. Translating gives CASCDRSGPQPQHF.

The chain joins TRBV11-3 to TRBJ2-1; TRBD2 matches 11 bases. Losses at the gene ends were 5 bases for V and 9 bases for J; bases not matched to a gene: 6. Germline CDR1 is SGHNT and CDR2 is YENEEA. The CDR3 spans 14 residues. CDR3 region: CASSLTSGVSEQFF. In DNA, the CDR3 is TGTGCCAGCAGCCTGACTAGCGGGGTCAGTGAGCAGTTCTTC.